These 25 T cell receptor beta chains came from one sample sequenced in a study of radiotherapy plus CTLA-4 blockade in lung cancer. Clones were read by immunoSEQ multiplex PCR, and TCRdb kept only the in-frame ones, dropping some. Altogether roughly 120,000 clones are present, roughly four fifths being singletons, with the ten largest covering around 3%. The sequenced sample was peripheral blood, obtained from a patient treated with radiotherapy plus ipilimumab. Receptors originate from a human donor with non-small cell lung cancer that progressed on radiotherapy plus ipilimumab. Some clones in this sample may be carry-over from other donors' samples.

This clone was observed a handful of times. The chain is built from TRBV4-1 and TRBJ2-1, with D uncertain. Trimming removed 1 base at V and 0 bases at J, with 13 bases between. Per germline, CDR1 MGHRA and CDR2 YSYEKL. This CDR3 comprises 17 residues. The chain's CDR3 is CASSQAQTESSYNEQFF. The CDR3 DNA follows: TGCGCCAGCAGCCAAGCCCAAACAGAGAGCTCCTACAATGAGCAGTTCTTC.

This CDR3 is CASSTQAGSSYEQYF. CDR3 in DNA: TGCGCCAGCAGTACCCAGGCCGGCAGCTCCTACGAGCAGTACTTC. The chain uses TRBV5-1 and TRBJ2-7; D gene unclear. Looked up from germline, CDR1 is SGHRS and CDR2 is YFSETQ. Trimming took 5 bases from V and 0 from J, leaving 15 bases between them. This CDR3 has 15 amino acids.

This clone has only a few counts. The chain couples TRBV7-8 to TRBJ2-3, with D uncertain. Germline CDR1 reads SGHVS; CDR2 reads FQNEAQ. Between the trimmed V and J ends, which lost 5 bases and 1 base, there was a span of 10 bases. This CDR3 spans 14 amino acids. In nucleotides, the CDR3 is TGTGCCAGCAGCCCAAACGTGGGCACAGATACGCAGTATTTT. Translation: CASSPNVGTDTQYF.

The chain joins TRBV7-9 to TRBJ1-5; D is undetermined. Trimming removed 5 bases at V and 4 bases at J, with 12 bases between. The germline V gene encodes CDR1 SEHNR and CDR2 FQNEAQ (reference sequence). This CDR3 has 14 amino acids. CDR3 sequence reads: CASSPRTSNQPQHF. The CDR3 DNA reads as TGTGCCAGCAGCCCTCGGACTAGTAATCAGCCCCAGCATTTT.

This clone was counted between two and nine times. The CDR3 here is CASSARHGQPQHF. CDR3 DNA sequence: TGTGCCAGCAGCGCCAGGCATGGTCAGCCCCAGCATTTT. The chain carries TRBV5-8 and TRBJ1-5; no clear D. Germline lookup yields CDR1 SGHTS and CDR2 YDEGEE. This CDR3 has 13 amino acids. Trimming cost V 4 bases and J 6 bases, with 11 bases left between them.

The genes are TRBV7-3 and TRBJ2-7; the match to TRBD2 covers 10 bases. Germline loops: CDR1 SGHTA, CDR2 FQGTGA. This CDR3 region has 15 residues. With V trimmed by 2 bases and J by 4 bases, 5 bases remained unmatched. The CDR3 loop reads CASSLGSGGAYEQYF. In nucleotides, the CDR3 is TGTGCCAGCAGCTTAGGAAGCGGGGGGGCATACGAGCAGTACTTC. Complete variable domain (other parts from reference TRBV7-3 and TRBJ2-7): GAGVSQTPSNKVTEKGKYVELRCDPISGHTALYWYRQSLGQGPEFLIYFQGTGAADDSGLPNDRFFAVRPEGSVSTLKIQRTERGDSAVYLCASSLGSGGAYEQYFGPGTRLTVT.

As regards this clone: Other DNA sequences from this sample encode an identical CDR3 as well. The rearrangement links TRBV7-2 to TRBJ2-5; D is undetermined. This CDR3 has 12 amino acids. Deletions cut 5 bases from V and 5 bases from J, with 9 bases between. Germline CDR1 reads SGHTA; CDR2 reads FQGNSA. The CDR3: CASSLVRETQYF. The CDR3 DNA reads as TGTGCCAGCAGCCTAGTGCGGGAGACCCAGTACTTC.

This chain joins TRBV18 and TRBJ1-1; D possibly corresponds to TRBD1 (6 bases). V lost 3 bases and J lost 3, with 23 bases in between. Germline lookup yields CDR1 KGHSH and CDR2 LQKENI. The CDR3 length is 18 residues. CDR3 sequence reads: CASSPSLARGTVDTEAFF. In DNA form, the CDR3 reads TGTGCCAGCTCACCGTCCCTGGCGAGGGGGACGGTAGACACTGAAGCTTTCTTT. Combining the CDR3 with reference TRBV18 and TRBJ1-1 gives the whole variable domain NAGVMQNPRHLVRRRGQEARLRCSPMKGHSHVYWYRQLPEEGLKFMVYLQKENIIDESGMPKERFSAEFPKEGPSILRIQQVVRGDSAAYFCASSPSLARGTVDTEAFFGQGTRLTVV.

This clone was seen only a few times. The V and J genes are TRBV5-1 and TRBJ1-6; D uncertain. This CDR3 is built from 14 residues. V lost 0 bases and J lost 13, with 14 bases in between. From germline, CDR1 is SGHRS and CDR2 YFSETQ. The CDR3 DNA reads TGCGCCAGCAGCTTGGGGCCCCCTAGGAACCCCCTCCACTTT. Protein product: CASSLGPPRNPLHF.

The gene calls are TRBV18 and TRBJ1-2; D is undetermined. V dropped 1 base and J dropped 6 bases, with 15 bases sitting between them. The CDR3 is 15 amino acids. CDR1 is KGHSH and CDR2 is LQKENI in the germline V gene. CDR3 residues: CASSPLLVTGDGYTF. For the CDR3, the DNA is TGTGCCAGCTCACCACTTCTGGTAACGGGCGATGGCTACACCTTC. The full variable domain, completed using reference TRBV18 and TRBJ1-2, is NAGVMQNPRHLVRRRGQEARLRCSPMKGHSHVYWYRQLPEEGLKFMVYLQKENIIDESGMPKERFSAEFPKEGPSILRIQQVVRGDSAAYFCASSPLLVTGDGYTFGSGTRLTVV.

The V gene is TRBV6-5, the J gene TRBJ2-3; the D is unclear. From germline, CDR1 is MNHEY and CDR2 SVGAGI. This CDR3 contains 11 residues. The V end lost 4 bases, the J end lost 6 bases, and 5 bases lay between the germline ends. The CDR3 region has the DNA TGTGCCAGCAGTTTCTACGATACGCAGTATTTT. This encodes CASSFYDTQYF.

The CDR3 region has the DNA TGTGCCAGCAGCTTGGGTGAGCGGGCCTACGAGCAGTACTTC. It yields the protein CASSLGERAYEQYF. This chain uses TRBV5-5 with TRBJ2-7; D is possibly TRBD2 (6 bases). CDR3 length: 14 residues. V was cut by 0 bases and J by 2 bases, with 9 bases left in between. The germline V gene encodes CDR1 SGHKS and CDR2 YYEKEE (reference sequence).

The chain combines TRBV7-9 with TRBJ1-2; D is unresolved. Germline assignment: CDR1 SEHNR and CDR2 FQNEAQ (reference sequence). V was shortened by 5 bases and J by 4 bases, with 17 bases between the two germline ends. The CDR3 consists of 15 residues. The CDR3 reads CASSTTLPLGYGYTF. The CDR3, as DNA: TGTGCCAGCAGCACCACACTCCCCCTGGGCTATGGCTACACCTTC.

The chain links TRBV10-3 to TRBJ1-2; perhaps TRBD1 as D (5 bases). From germline, CDR1 is ENHRY and CDR2 SYGVKD. The CDR3 is made up of 14 amino acids. V was trimmed by 3 bases and J by 3 bases, leaving 11 bases between them. CDR3 nucleotide sequence: TGTGCCATCAGTGACGGGACGGGGGACTATGGCTACACCTTC. It is translated as CAISDGTGDYGYTF.

The V call is TRBV5-8, the J call TRBJ1-4; D gene ambiguous. Trimming took 4 bases from V and 0 from J, leaving 10 bases between them. Germline V CDR1 and CDR2: SGHTS, YDEGEE. The CDR3 has 15 amino acids. CDR3 coding DNA: TGTGCCAGCAGCCTCGGACTTGCAACTAATGAAAAACTGTTTTTT. Translating gives CASSLGLATNEKLFF.

The rearrangement joins TRBV5-1 to TRBJ1-2; TRBD1 aligns across 7 bases. The J segment lost 6 bases and the V segment lost 1 base, leaving 6 bases of the junction unmatched. The CDR3 runs 14 residues. The germline CDR1 and CDR2 sequences are SGHRS and YFSETQ. The CDR3 DNA reads as TGCGCCAGCAGCTTGCGCCCAGGGGGGGATGGCTACACCTTC. Protein: CASSLRPGGDGYTF.

V gene TRBV4-2 combines with J gene TRBJ1-6, with D unclear. The V end lost 0 bases, the J end lost 0 bases, and 9 bases lay between the germline ends. The CDR3 consists of 17 residues. In germline, CDR1 is LGHNA, CDR2 YNFKEQ. The CDR3: CASSQESGRSYNSPLHF. The CDR3 DNA sequence: TGTGCCAGCAGCCAAGAGTCGGGCCGCTCCTATAATTCACCCCTCCACTTT.

The chain couples TRBV7-3 to TRBJ1-2; 8 positions match TRBD1. The CDR3 loop spans 13 amino acids. V lost 4 bases, J lost 4 bases, and 2 bases stayed unmatched. Per germline, CDR1 SGHTA and CDR2 FQGTGA. The DNA of the CDR3 is TGTGCCAGCAGCTCCACAGGGGGCTATGGCTACACCTTC. Residues: CASSSTGGYGYTF.

Worth noting for this clone: At the DNA level, this CDR3 is encoded by other sequences in the same sample as well. The chain carries TRBV5-1 and TRBJ2-3, with TRBD1 identical over 7 bases. Germline CDR1 and CDR2: SGHRS and YFSETQ. This CDR3 is 14 amino acids long. The ends lost 0 bases at V and 6 bases at J; junction bases unmatched: 4. In DNA form, the CDR3 reads TGCGCCAGCAGCTTGGGAGGGGGCAGCGATACGCAGTATTTT. This codes for CASSLGGGSDTQYF.

V is TRBV19 and J is TRBJ2-5; D remains unclear. The CDR3 runs to 13 residues. The germline gives CDR1 LNHDA, CDR2 SQIVND (reference sequence). Trimming removed 3 bases from V and 2 bases from J, with 7 bases in between. DNA for the CDR3: TGTGCCAGTAGTATTGCCAGGCAAGAGACCCAGTACTTC. Protein product: CASSIARQETQYF.

CDR3 amino acids: CASSLTAANTGELFF. The CDR3 DNA sequence: TGTGCCAGCAGCTTAACAGCCGCGAACACCGGGGAGCTGTTTTTT. This rearrangement joins TRBV7-3 to TRBJ2-2; the D is unclear. The germline CDR1 and CDR2 sequences are SGHTA and FQGTGA. The CDR3 is made up of 15 amino acids. V was shortened by 0 bases and J by 0 bases, with 5 bases between the two germline ends.

The chain combines TRBV7-3 with TRBJ2-2; D remains unclear. Trimming removed 5 bases from V and 0 bases from J, with 4 bases in between. Looked up from germline, CDR1 is SGHTA and CDR2 is FQGTGA. The CDR3 is 13 amino acids. The CDR3 nucleotides read TGTGCCAGCAGCCAGGCGAACACCGGGGAGCTGTTTTTT. Amino acids: CASSQANTGELFF.

V is TRBV29-1 and J is TRBJ2-5; D perhaps matches TRBD2 (6 bases). Germline V gene data show CDR1 as SQVTM and CDR2 as ANQGSEA. This CDR3 has 15 residues. V dropped 3 bases and J dropped 5 bases, with 19 bases sitting between them. CDR3 nucleotides: TGCAGCGTTGAGGGGGGTTGGTCTTCTGGCGAGACCCAGTACTTC. Its translation is CSVEGGWSSGETQYF.

The CDR3 coding sequence is TGTGCCAGCAGCTTGTTTTCGAACACTGAAGCTTTCTTT. Its protein product is CASSLFSNTEAFF. The chain is built from TRBV5-4 and TRBJ1-1; no clear D. Germline V gene sequence: CDR1 SGHNT, CDR2 YYREEE (reference sequence). The CDR3 contains 13 residues. Trimming shortened V by 1 base and J by 1 base, and 5 bases separated the two germline ends.

The rearrangement joins TRBV5-1 to TRBJ2-5; possible D gene TRBD2, 6 bases. Judging by the DNA end, TRBJ2-7 fits better; the J call may be wrong. The CDR3 is 16 residues long. From germline, CDR1 is SGHRS and CDR2 YFSETQ. The CDR3 DNA is TGCGCCAGCAGCTTGGTTGGGGGACTTAGCCCCCACGAGCAGTACTTC. Encoded protein: CASSLVGGLSPHEQYF.